The rows below give T cell receptor beta chains drawn from one sample of a study of blood T cells in healthy people across ages. Each CDR3 protein is one row after TCRdb ran MiXCR on the 5' RACE reads. The data show hundreds of thousands of distinct CDR3 sequences, with around three fifths seen just once and roughly 24% held by the top ten. Material for sequencing was blood. These TCRs come from a middle-aged man in good health. Both conserved end residues are part of each CDR3. D genes are given only for firm matches. Rows may omit the clone size; those that give it use once, few, many or a size class.

d_call j_call clone_size v_call cdr3_nt cdr3_aa
- TRBJ2-7 once TRBV12-3/TRBV12-4 TGTGCCAGCACCCGAAAGTGGGCCTACGAGCAGTACTTC CASTRKWAYEQYF
- TRBJ2-7 - TRBV5-1 TGCGCCAGCAGTATTGGTCCCGGAGGGACATACGAGCAGTACTTC CASSIGPGGTYEQYF
- TRBJ2-5 - TRBV12-3/TRBV12-4 TGTGCCAGCAGTTTAGGGAATATCCGGGAGACCCAGTACTTC CASSLGNIRETQYF
TRBD2 TRBJ2-3 - TRBV20-1 TGCAGTCCTCCCTTTAATAGCGGGGCGGTCACAGATACGCAGTATTTT CSPPFNSGAVTDTQYF
TRBD2 TRBJ2-5 - TRBV2 TGTGCCAGCAGTAGCGGGAGGGCCCTTGTGACCCAGTACTTC CASSSGRALVTQYF
TRBD1 TRBJ2-5 - TRBV6-2/TRBV6-3 TGTGCCTGCATACGAGACAGGGGAATAGAGACCCAGTACTTC CACIRDRGIETQYF
TRBD1 TRBJ2-3 - TRBV11-2 TGTGCCAGCAGCGTAGAACAGGGGAATACGCAGTATTTT CASSVEQGNTQYF
- TRBJ2-2 many TRBV4-1 TGCGCCAGCAGCCAAGAGGACGGGGGCGTGGGGGAGCTGTTTTTT CASSQEDGGVGELFF
TRBD2 TRBJ2-7 - TRBV7-9 TGTGCCAGCAGCCCAAACTCTAGCGGGAGGGCAGAGCAGTACTTC CASSPNSSGRAEQYF
- TRBJ2-1 - TRBV10-3 TGTGCCATCACCAACCGCGGGGAAGCCGTCAATGAGCAGTTCTTC CAITNRGEAVNEQFF
- TRBJ2-7 few TRBV4-2 TGTGCCAGCAGCCAACTAAAGGGTTCCTACGAGCAGTACTTC CASSQLKGSYEQYF
TRBD1 TRBJ1-2 few TRBV24-1 TGTGCCACCAGTTCGGGACAGGGGTCCTTTAACTATGGCTACACCTTC CATSSGQGSFNYGYTF
TRBD2 TRBJ2-3 - TRBV20-1 TGCAGTGCTAGAGATCAAGCGGGAGTAACAGATACGCAGTATTTT CSARDQAGVTDTQYF
TRBD1 TRBJ1-6 - TRBV20-1 TGCAGTGCTAGTGGAGACAGGGAGAGAAATTCACCCCTCCACTTT CSASGDRERNSPLHF
- TRBJ2-1 - TRBV7-2 TGTGCCAGCAGCCTCGGGCCCCTACTTGAGCAGTTCTTC CASSLGPLLEQFF
- TRBJ2-5 - TRBV11-2 TGTGCCAGCAGCTTAGCGACGGGGGCGTATGAGACCCAGTACTTC CASSLATGAYETQYF
- TRBJ2-7 few TRBV2 TGTGCCAGCAGTGAACCCCTCCTCTACGAGCAGTACTTC CASSEPLLYEQYF
- TRBJ2-7 - TRBV5-6 TGTGCCAGCAGCTTGGGGGCAGGGGCCTCCTACGAGCAGTACTTC CASSLGAGASYEQYF
- TRBJ2-7 - TRBV14 TGTGCCAGCAGCCAAGGTTGGAGCTCCTACAATGAGCAGTACTTC CASSQGWSSYNEQYF
- TRBJ2-5 few TRBV20-1 TGCAGTGCCCCCCGAGACGGTTCACAAGAGACCCAGTACTTC CSAPRDGSQETQYF
- TRBJ2-1 - TRBV5-1 TGCGCCAGCACTTGGCGGAGCGACTCCTACAATGAGCAGTTCTTC CASTWRSDSYNEQFF
- TRBJ2-7 - TRBV29-1 TGCAGCGTCAACAGGGGGGGCTACGAGCAGTACTTC CSVNRGGYEQYF
- TRBJ2-2 - TRBV27 TGTGCCAGCACCCGGGACACTAACACCGGGGAGCTGTTTTTT CASTRDTNTGELFF
- TRBJ2-3 once TRBV27 TGTGCCAGCAGTTTACTTCCCCTTCAGGGAAGCACAGATACGCAGTATTTT CASSLLPLQGSTDTQYF
TRBD1 TRBJ1-1 - TRBV4-3 TGCGCCAGCAGCCAAACAGGGGGCGCGACTGAAGCTTTCTTT CASSQTGGATEAFF
- TRBJ2-5 - TRBV29-1 TGCAGCGTTGCTAGGGGGGTAGAGACCCAGTACTTC CSVARGVETQYF
- TRBJ2-3 - TRBV5-1 TGCGCCAGCAGCTTGGACGGCTCCCCCACAGATACGCAGTATTTT CASSLDGSPTDTQYF
- TRBJ2-5 - TRBV24-1 TGTGCCACCAGTGAGTACGGAGAGACCCAGTACTTC CATSEYGETQYF
- TRBJ2-5 - TRBV7-2 TGTGCCAGCAGCTTAAATCCCGGGCAGCTCCAAGAGACCCAGTACTTC CASSLNPGQLQETQYF